This record looks at one T cell receptor (beta chain) sequence and its context. In the original workflow: Nucleated cell number was recorded as an estimate derived from reference gene primer amplification. Sequenced by immunoSEQ multiplex PCR; TCRdb stores in-frame clones only, minus some. That table gives V, J and clone size, and the DNA gave D and trimming. The profile shows almost 55,000 clones, approximately 88% of them singletons. This record comes from a study of blood T cell repertoires in COVID-19. V dropped 5 bases and J dropped 0; count of bases not matched to a gene: 4. This CDR3 has 16 amino acids. The germline V gene has CDR1 SGHRS and CDR2 YFSETQ.

The specimen sequenced was peripheral blood. The rearrangement uses TRBV5-1 and TRBJ2-3, with TRBD2 identical over 12 bases. The TCR comes from a human donor in a cohort sampled during active COVID-19. The CDR3 nucleotides read TGCGCCAGCAGACCAGGACTAGCGGGGAGCACAGATACGCAGTATTTT. Protein product: CASRPGLAGSTDTQYF.